The 31 T cell receptor beta chains below all came from one sample that was sequenced in a study of blood T cell repertoires in COVID-19. Repertoires were generated with immunoSEQ multiplex PCR, while TCRdb's copy carries only in-frame clones and drops some. The table lists about 180,000 clones, roughly 87% of them singletons. Source material: PBMCs or T cells enriched from blood (not recorded which). The receptors were gathered from a human donor with acute COVID-19. The donor label of this sample is uncertain.

The chain couples TRBV6-5 to TRBJ1-2; tentative D call: TRBD1 (5 bases). The germline V gene encodes CDR1 MNHEY and CDR2 SVGAGI. Trimming stripped 7 bases from V and 8 bases from J, with 20 bases between. This CDR3 region has 14 residues. CDR3 residues: CASILSPGLSGYTF. The CDR3 region has the DNA TGTGCCAGCATCCTCTCACCGGGACTCAGCGGCTACACCTTC.

CDR3 in DNA: TGTGCCAGCAGCCCGAGAAGTCTGGACACTGAAGCTTTCTTT. This gives the protein CASSPRSLDTEAFF. The chain has TRBV11-2 and TRBJ1-1; no clear D gene. This CDR3 spans 14 amino acids. V was shortened by 5 bases and J by 3 bases, with 13 bases between the two germline ends. The germline gives CDR1 SGHAT, CDR2 FQNNGV.

The V and J genes are TRBV6-5 and TRBJ1-6; 8 bases match TRBD1. CDR1 and CDR2 (germline): MNHEY, SVGAGI. The CDR3 totals 14 residues. The junction had 5 bases not matched to a gene; V was cut back by 6 bases and J by 7 bases. CDR3 nucleotide sequence: TGTGCCAGCAGCCCCGGGACAGGAAATTCACCCCTCCACTTT. Translating it yields CASSPGTGNSPLHF.

V usage is TRBV27 and J usage is TRBJ2-1, with D possibly TRBD2 on 5 matching bases. This CDR3 spans 14 amino acids. The germline CDR1 and CDR2 sequences are MNHEY and SMNVEV (reference sequence). V lost 7 bases and J 1 base, leaving 11 bases between the germline ends. The CDR3 DNA follows: TGTGCCAGCATCCCGGGGAATTCCTACAATGAGCAGTTCTTC. Protein: CASIPGNSYNEQFF.

This clone appeared a single time. The chain links TRBV30 to TRBJ2-1; the match to TRBD1 covers 8 bases. This CDR3 contains 14 residues. The ends lost 1 base at V and 2 bases at J; junction bases unmatched: 1. Germline assignment: CDR1 GTSNPN and CDR2 SVGIG (reference sequence). CDR3 loop: CAWSAGQAYNEQFF. In nucleotides, the CDR3 is TGTGCCTGGAGTGCGGGACAGGCCTACAATGAGCAGTTCTTC.

This sequence joins TRBV9 and TRBJ2-5, with 9 nucleotides matching TRBD1. J was trimmed by 5 bases and V by 3 bases; bases with no gene match: 5. The CDR3 covers 14 residues. Germline V gives CDR1 SGDLS, CDR2 YYNGEE. The CDR3 DNA reads as TGTGCCAGCAGCGGGGGCGGACAGGGGGAGACCCAGTACTTC. Residues: CASSGGGQGETQYF.

The chain joins TRBV11-1 to TRBJ1-2, with TRBD1 identical over 9 bases. CDR1 is SGHAT, CDR2 FQDESV, per germline (reference sequence). CDR3 length: 14 residues. V trimming: 5 bases; J trimming: 2 bases; junction bases outside the gene matches: 3. For the CDR3, the DNA is TGTGCCAGCAGCCTACAGGGGGCAAACTATGGCTACACCTTC. This translates into CASSLQGANYGYTF.

This chain uses TRBV2 with TRBJ2-1; 8 bases agree with TRBD2. Germline V lookup: CDR1 SNHLY, CDR2 FYNNEI. Trimming removed 0 bases from V and 0 bases from J; junction bases left unmatched: 10. The CDR3 is made up of 19 amino acids. CDR3 in DNA: TGTGCCAGCAGTGAAGCGCGAAAGCGGGGGCAGCACTCCTACAATGAGCAGTTCTTC. Protein sequence: CASSEARKRGQHSYNEQFF.

The chain carries TRBV6-5 and TRBJ2-2, with D uncertain. This CDR3 has 15 amino acids. V lost 2 bases, J lost 4 bases, and 11 bases lay in between. Germline V gene sequence: CDR1 MNHEY, CDR2 SVGAGI. The CDR3 region is CASSYPASGTGELFF. The CDR3 DNA reads TGTGCCAGCAGTTACCCAGCTTCGGGCACCGGGGAGCTGTTTTTT.

The V and J genes are TRBV6-2 or TRBV6-3 and TRBJ1-5, with D possibly TRBD1 on 6 matching bases. The CDR3 has 13 amino acids. Trimming left V 0 bases short and J 13 bases short, with 13 bases between. CDR1 is MNHEY and CDR2 is SVGEGT in the germline V gene. The CDR3 DNA reads as TGTGCCAGCAGTTACTCCGGACAGCGTGCGCAGCATTTT. This sequence encodes CASSYSGQRAQHF.

V gene TRBV5-8 combines with J gene TRBJ2-5; perhaps TRBD1 as D (6 bases). Germline CDR1 reads SGHTS; CDR2 reads YDEGEE. Between the trimmed V and J ends, which lost 0 bases and 2 bases, there was a span of 11 bases. This CDR3 contains 15 residues. The CDR3 DNA is TGTGCCAGCAGCTTGGGAACCGGGACACAAGAGACCCAGTACTTC. It codes for CASSLGTGTQETQYF.

V gene TRBV6-6 combines with J gene TRBJ1-4, with D maybe TRBD1 (5 bases). Between the trimmed V and J ends, which lost 2 bases and 7 bases, there was a span of 11 bases. The CDR3 is made up of 14 amino acids. CDR1 is MNHNY and CDR2 is SVGAGI in the germline V gene (reference sequence). CDR3 nucleotides: TGTGCCAGCAGTTACCGGGCAGGGCGTGAAAAACTGTTTTTT. Translation: CASSYRAGREKLFF.

The chain joins TRBV24-1 to TRBJ2-1; TRBD1 matches 7 bases. The CDR3 is 14 residues long. V trimming: 9 bases; J trimming: 0 bases; junction bases outside the gene matches: 4. The germline V gene has CDR1 KGHDR and CDR2 SFDVKD. The CDR3 reads CATEGAFSYNEQFF. The DNA for the CDR3 is TGTGCCACCGAGGGGGCCTTCTCCTACAATGAGCAGTTCTTC.

The CDR3 sequence: CASSLPGINSGANVLTF. CDR3 DNA sequence: TGCGCCAGCAGCTTGCCAGGAATTAACTCTGGGGCCAACGTCCTGACTTTC. The chain combines TRBV5-1 with TRBJ2-6; no reliable D call. The CDR3 totals 17 residues. CDR1 and CDR2 from the germline V gene are SGHRS and YFSETQ. V lost 1 base and J 0 bases, leaving 11 bases between the germline ends.

V usage is TRBV30 and J usage is TRBJ2-7, with TRBD1 identical over 9 bases. This CDR3 is 13 amino acids long. Germline values: CDR1 GTSNPN, CDR2 SVGIG (reference sequence). J gave up 3 bases and V 2 bases, and 2 bases lay outside the gene matches. The CDR3 loop is CAWSRDRDYEQYF. The DNA for the CDR3 is TGTGCCTGGAGTAGGGACAGGGACTACGAGCAGTACTTC.

The chain uses TRBV7-8 and TRBJ1-1; D might be TRBD1 (5 bases). The CDR3 has 16 residues. Germline CDR1 SGHVS, CDR2 FQNEAQ. V shed 3 bases and J shed 3 bases, with 17 bases lying between them. The CDR3 spells CASSFFRGITYTEAFF. The CDR3 coding sequence is TGTGCCAGCAGCTTCTTCCGGGGGATTACGTACACTGAAGCTTTCTTT.

The chain links TRBV29-1 to TRBJ1-3, with 11 bases aligning to TRBD1. With V trimmed by 6 bases and J by 2 bases, 9 bases remained unmatched. CDR1 is SQVTM and CDR2 is ANQGSEA in the germline V gene. This CDR3 spans 16 amino acids. The CDR3 loop is CSVGSMGQGAGNTIYF. The CDR3 coding sequence is TGCAGCGTCGGATCAATGGGACAGGGGGCTGGAAACACCATATATTTT.

V is TRBV6-5 and J is TRBJ2-7, with 10 bases that match TRBD1. From germline, CDR1 is MNHEY and CDR2 SVGAGI. V lost 6 bases to trimming and J lost 5 bases; unmatched junction nucleotides: 7. CDR3 length: 14 amino acids. The CDR3 DNA sequence: TGTGCCAGCAGGTTCCGGGACAGGGGAGACGAGCAGTACTTC. Encoded protein: CASRFRDRGDEQYF.

The chain uses TRBV18 and TRBJ2-7; TRBD2 matches at 7 bases. V dropped 1 base and J dropped 2; count of bases not matched to a gene: 2. The CDR3 contains 14 residues. Germline-derived CDR1 and CDR2 are KGHSH and LQKENI. CDR3: CASSPREGAYEQYF. DNA of the CDR3: TGTGCCAGCTCACCACGGGAGGGAGCCTACGAGCAGTACTTC.

This chain connects TRBV10-1 to TRBJ2-7; D might be TRBD2 (6 bases). Trimming removed 6 bases from V and 4 bases from J, with 13 bases in between. Germline V lookup: CDR1 WNHNN, CDR2 SYGVQD (reference sequence). The CDR3 has 13 amino acids. DNA for the CDR3: TGCGCCAGCAGGCCCTCCGGGGGATACGAGCAGTACTTC. This encodes CASRPSGGYEQYF.

This sequence joins TRBV5-4 and TRBJ2-1, with a possible D match to TRBD2 (5 bases). Germline CDR1 SGHNT, CDR2 YYREEE (reference sequence). Trimming removed 0 bases from V and 0 bases from J, with 10 bases in between. The length of the CDR3 is 16 residues. This CDR3 reads CASSLDGESSYNEQFF. DNA for the CDR3: TGTGCCAGCAGCTTGGACGGGGAGAGCTCCTACAATGAGCAGTTCTTC.

V gene TRBV29-1 combines with J gene TRBJ1-2, with D possibly matching TRBD1 (6 bases). The V gene lost 5 bases and the J gene lost 8 bases, with 21 bases spanning the gap. CDR1 is SQVTM, CDR2 ANQGSEA, per germline. CDR3 size: 14 residues. CDR3 sequence (DNA): TGCAGCGTTCTTAGACAGGCAGGGGCAGGGGGCTACACCTTC. Translation gives CSVLRQAGAGGYTF.

This clone has a handful of counts. The chain uses TRBV2 and TRBJ2-4, with a weak D call TRBD1 (5 bases). Germline CDR1 and CDR2: SNHLY and FYNNEI. The CDR3 is 14 amino acids. Trimming left V 4 bases short and J 5 bases short, with 12 bases between. CDR3 coding DNA: TGTGCCAGCAGTGCCCTACTGGGGCAAAACATTCAGTACTTC. Its protein product is CASSALLGQNIQYF. Supplemented by reference TRBV2 and TRBJ2-4, the full variable domain reads EPEVTQTPSHQVTQMGQEVILRCVPISNHLYFYWYRQILGQKVEFLVSFYNNEISEKSEIFDDQFSVERPDGSNFTLKIRSTKLEDSAMYFCASSALLGQNIQYFGAGTRLSVL.

The V gene is TRBV14, the J gene TRBJ2-7, with D possibly matching TRBD2 (7 bases). The CDR3 contains 17 residues. V shed 0 bases and J shed 3 bases, with 18 bases lying between them. Germline V gives CDR1 SGHDN, CDR2 FVKESK. As DNA, the CDR3 is TGTGCCAGCAGCCAAGAAGGTTTGGGGGGGGGCCTCTACGAGCAGTACTTC. Amino acids: CASSQEGLGGGLYEQYF.

The chain has TRBV9 and TRBJ2-3, with 7 nucleotides matching TRBD2. Germline CDR1 is SGDLS and CDR2 is YYNGEE. This CDR3 has 16 amino acids. After removal of 3 bases from V and 0 bases from J, the junction contained 7 bases not matched to a gene. The CDR3 DNA is TGTGCCAGCAGCGCTTCTAGCGGATATAGCACAGATACGCAGTATTTT. Translating it yields CASSASSGYSTDTQYF.

The gene calls are TRBV3-1 (or the pseudogene TRBV3-2) and TRBJ2-2; D gene ambiguous. Trimming left V 11 bases short and J 6 bases short, with 16 bases between. The CDR3 has 13 residues. The germline V gene has CDR1 LGHDT and CDR2 YNNKEL (reference sequence). CDR3 loop: CASRHPLSGELFF. The CDR3 coding sequence is TGTGCCTCGAGGCACCCGTTGTCCGGGGAGCTGTTTTTT.

This chain links TRBV7-6 with TRBJ1-2; possibly TRBD1 for D (5 bases). From germline, CDR1 is SGHVS and CDR2 FNYEAQ. The CDR3 is made up of 16 amino acids. V shed 2 bases and J shed 5 bases, with 18 bases lying between them. The CDR3 DNA reads TGTGCCAGCAGCTTAAGTGCAGGGTCGACCTCATATGGCTACACCTTC. Translation gives CASSLSAGSTSYGYTF.

The V gene is TRBV4-2, the J gene TRBJ2-7, with 7 bases that match TRBD2. CDR3 length equals 15 residues. The J segment lost 5 bases and the V segment lost 0 bases, leaving 7 bases of the junction unmatched. Germline V gene data show CDR1 as LGHNA and CDR2 as YNFKEQ. This chain's CDR3 is CASSQDSREGNEQYF. The CDR3 DNA reads TGTGCCAGCAGCCAAGATTCCAGGGAGGGCAACGAGCAGTACTTC.

J is TRBJ1-2 and V is TRBV19, with 9 bases matching TRBD1. CDR1 LNHDA and CDR2 SQIVND come from the germline V gene (reference sequence). The ends lost 10 bases at V and 7 bases at J; junction bases unmatched: 13. This CDR3 comprises 14 residues. For the CDR3, the DNA is TGTGCCATTCCAAAGACAGGGGGAGAAGGTGGCTACACCTTC. It yields the protein CAIPKTGGEGGYTF.

The V gene is TRBV10-3, the J gene TRBJ1-5; D might be TRBD1 (5 bases). V lost 0 bases to trimming and J lost 3 bases, with 12 bases between them. Germline CDR1 and CDR2: ENHRY and SYGVKD. The CDR3 spans 16 residues. The CDR3 DNA reads as TGTGCCATCAGTGAGTCTCAAGGGGCGTTCAATCAGCCCCAGCATTTT. As protein: CAISESQGAFNQPQHF.

The chain couples TRBV9 to TRBJ2-2; the D gene is possibly TRBD1 (6 bases). V lost 0 bases, J lost 0 bases, and 15 bases lay in between. The CDR3 runs to 18 residues. From germline, CDR1 is SGDLS and CDR2 YYNGEE. Here the CDR3 DNA reads TGTGCCAGCAGCGTAGCCCCGGACAGTAACCCGAACACCGGGGAGCTGTTTTTT. It specifies CASSVAPDSNPNTGELFF.